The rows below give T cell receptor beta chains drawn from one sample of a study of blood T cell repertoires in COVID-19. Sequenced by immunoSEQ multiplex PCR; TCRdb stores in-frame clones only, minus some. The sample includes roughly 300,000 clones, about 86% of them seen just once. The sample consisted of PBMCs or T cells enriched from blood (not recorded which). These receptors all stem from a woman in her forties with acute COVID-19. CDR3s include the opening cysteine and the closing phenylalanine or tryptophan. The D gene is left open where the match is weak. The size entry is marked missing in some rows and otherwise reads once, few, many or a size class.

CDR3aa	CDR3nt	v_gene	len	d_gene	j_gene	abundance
CASSPSQVNQPQHF	TGTGCCAGCTCCCCGTCACAGGTCAATCAGCCCCAGCATTTT	TRBV18	14	NA	TRBJ1-5	NA
CASSYRGANTGELFF	TGTGCCAGCAGTTACAGGGGCGCGAACACCGGGGAGCTGTTTTTT	TRBV6-2/TRBV6-3	15	NA	TRBJ2-2	NA
CAISEFRDRNTEAFF	TGTGCCATCAGTGAGTTCCGGGACAGGAACACTGAAGCTTTCTTT	TRBV10-3	15	TRBD1	TRBJ1-1	once
CASSLVTGELFF	TGTGCCAGCAGCCTAGTTACCGGGGAGCTGTTTTTT	TRBV14	12	NA	TRBJ2-2	NA
CASSLQGARTDTQYF	TGCGCCAGCAGCTTGCAGGGGGCGCGGACAGATACGCAGTATTTT	TRBV5-1	15	TRBD1	TRBJ2-3	NA
CSASGQELYGYTF	TGCAGTGCTAGTGGACAGGAGCTCTATGGCTACACCTTC	TRBV20-1	13	TRBD1	TRBJ1-2	NA
CASSRGRSTEAFF	TGTGCCAGCAGCCGAGGGAGGAGCACTGAAGCTTTCTTT	TRBV7-2	13	NA	TRBJ1-1	NA
CASSLEADGQPQHF	TGCGCCAGCAGCTTGGAGGCGGATGGTCAGCCCCAGCATTTT	TRBV5-1	14	NA	TRBJ1-5	NA
CASSYGDHSYNEQFF	TGTGCCAGCAGTTATGGAGATCATTCCTACAATGAGCAGTTCTTC	TRBV6-2/TRBV6-3	15	NA	TRBJ2-1	NA
CASSAAGVSPLHF	TGTGCCAGCAGTGCCGCCGGGGTTTCACCCCTCCACTTT	TRBV28	13	NA	TRBJ1-6	NA
CASSFFRDGELFF	TGTGCCAGCAGCTTTTTCAGGGACGGGGAGCTGTTTTTT	TRBV7-9	13	NA	TRBJ2-2	NA
CASSRRGNTEAFF	TGTGCCAGTAGTCGGAGGGGGAACACTGAAGCTTTCTTT	TRBV19	13	NA	TRBJ1-1	NA
CASSFLEVPANEQFF	TGTGCCAGCAGCTTCCTAGAGGTTCCGGCCAATGAGCAGTTCTTC	TRBV7-2	15	NA	TRBJ2-1	NA
CASSPFVADSGANVLTF	TGTGCCAGCTCACCATTTGTGGCCGACTCTGGGGCCAACGTCCTGACTTTC	TRBV18	17	NA	TRBJ2-6	NA
CASSPTTPGAEQPQHF	TGTGCCAGCAGCCCGACTACCCCCGGTGCTGAACAGCCCCAGCATTTT	TRBV4-2	16	NA	TRBJ1-5	NA
CASSFKETQYF	TGTGCCAGCAGTTTTAAAGAGACCCAGTACTTC	TRBV28	11	NA	TRBJ2-5	NA
CAGFLVSPFPKQFF	TGTGCCGGCTTTCTAGTTTCCCCTTTTCCAAAGCAGTTCTTC	TRBV28	14	NA	TRBJ2-1	NA
CATSSRQSTNEKLFF	TGTGCCACCAGCAGCCGTCAGTCAACTAATGAAAAACTGTTTTTT	TRBV15	15	NA	TRBJ1-4	few
CASSDVSSGNTIYF	TGTGCCAGCAGTGACGTCAGCTCTGGAAACACCATATATTTT	TRBV2	14	NA	TRBJ1-3	NA
CATSEHTGTGDF	TGTGCCACCAGTGAACACACCGGGACAGGCGATTTT	TRBV24-1	12	TRBD1	TRBJ1-5	NA
CASSEAGLAGNEQFF	TGTGCCAGCAGTGAGGCGGGACTAGCGGGAAATGAGCAGTTCTTC	TRBV2	15	TRBD2	TRBJ2-1	NA
CASSTQSQGTPEAFF	TGTGCCAGCAGTACTCAATCACAGGGAACCCCTGAAGCTTTCTTT	TRBV6-2/TRBV6-3	15	NA	TRBJ1-1	NA
CASSQLAGGRETQYF	TGTGCCAGCAGCCAACTAGCGGGAGGACGAGAGACCCAGTACTTC	TRBV4-2	15	TRBD2	TRBJ2-5	once
CASSEGLGEETQYF	TGTGCCAGCAGTGAAGGCCTCGGGGAAGAGACCCAGTACTTC	TRBV2	14	NA	TRBJ2-5	NA
CASKLLATEAFF	TGTGCCAGCAAATTGTTGGCCACTGAAGCTTTCTTT	TRBV28	12	NA	TRBJ1-1	NA
CASTSVPTGAKNIQYF	TGTGCCAGTACCTCGGTGCCTACGGGTGCCAAAAACATTCAGTACTTC	TRBV19	16	NA	TRBJ2-4	NA
CASSEARLLYF	TGTGCCAGCAGTGAAGCAAGACTGTTATACTTC	TRBV6-1	11	NA	TRBJ1-2	NA
CASSQEIRGRGYTF	TGCGCCAGCAGCCAAGAGATCAGGGGTAGGGGCTACACCTTC	TRBV4-3	14	NA	TRBJ1-2	NA
CASSGKYRATGELFF	TGTGCCAGCTCCGGCAAGTACAGGGCCACCGGGGAGCTGTTTTTT	TRBV18	15	NA	TRBJ2-2	NA
CASSSGSGYNQPQHF	TGTGCCAGCAGCTCAGGGTCCGGATATAATCAGCCCCAGCATTTT	TRBV7-9	15	NA	TRBJ1-5	NA
CASSSPGSSYEQYF	TGTGCCAGCAGTTCCCCAGGCAGCTCCTACGAGCAGTACTTC	TRBV28	14	NA	TRBJ2-7	NA
CASSSRAGPSSYNSPLHF	TGTGCCAGCAGCAGCAGGGCCGGTCCCAGCTCCTATAATTCACCCCTCCACTTT	TRBV11-2	18	NA	TRBJ1-6	few
CASSPGLADTGELFF	TGTGCCAGCAGCCCGGGACTAGCGGACACCGGGGAGCTGTTTTTT	TRBV7-9	15	TRBD2	TRBJ2-2	NA
CASSPDRGLSQPQHF	TGTGCCAGCAGTCCCGACAGGGGGCTTAGTCAGCCCCAGCATTTT	TRBV6-5	15	TRBD1	TRBJ1-5	NA
CASSQDISGINEKLFF	TGTGCCAGCAGCCAAGATATCTCGGGTATTAATGAAAAACTGTTTTTT	TRBV3-1/TRBV3-2	16	NA	TRBJ1-4	NA
CASSYGPREGQDTQYF	TGTGCCAGCAGTTATGGGCCGCGGGAGGGGCAAGATACGCAGTATTTT	TRBV6-5	16	TRBD2	TRBJ2-3	few
CASSFFATQETQYF	TGCGCCAGCAGCTTCTTTGCGACACAAGAGACCCAGTACTTC	TRBV5-1	14	NA	TRBJ2-5	NA
CASSFSGRADEQFF	TGTGCCAGCAGTTTCAGCGGGAGGGCCGATGAGCAGTTCTTC	TRBV28	14	TRBD2	TRBJ2-1	NA
CASSVAAGAAYEQYF	TGTGCCAGCAGCGTAGCGGCGGGAGCCGCATACGAGCAGTACTTC	TRBV9	15	TRBD2	TRBJ2-7	few
CASSQYRTGGGYTF	TGTGCCAGCAGCCAATACAGGACAGGTGGGGGCTACACCTTC	TRBV3-1/TRBV3-2	14	TRBD1	TRBJ1-2	once